This T cell receptor beta chain comes out of a study of T cells in Graves' hyperthyroidism and ophthalmopathy (dated 2019 in TCRdb). General notes on the study: Peripheral blood samples were taken at the time of initial diagnosis, prior to any treatment. To identify distinguishing TCR V-J signatures, a discovery cohort of around 100 patients was used, comprising 43 with Graves' ophthalmopathy and about 59 with stable Graves' hyperthyroidism. Prospective prediction of ophthalmopathy was tested in an independent validation cohort consisting of 18 to 20 hyperthyroidism patients and some 15 patients who later progressed to ophthalmopathy. The approximately 90 discovery patients were divided at random into training and test sets in a 7:3 ratio. Thyroid tissue and blood T-cell repertoires from more than 5 Graves' hyperthyroidism patients were also compared in the study. After blood sampling, hyperthyroidism patients were treated with methimazole at a starting dose of 30 mg daily, and ophthalmopathy patients were treated with high-dose intravenous methylprednisolone. The paper reports TCR Vbeta CDR3 sequencing of 140 or so peripheral blood samples: approximately 43 ophthalmopathy, about 75 hyperthyroidism and about 17 progressor patients. The research as a whole found: Ophthalmopathy was separated from stable hyperthyroidism by a 13 V-J signature model, with around 90% sensitivity and roughly 81% specificity obtained in cross-validation and 80%/75% obtained in testing. Most expanded thyroid clonotypes (frequency above 0.001) were also found in blood, which suggests that blood repertoires may mirror thyroid immune responses. In validation, the model predicted progression to ophthalmopathy with 60% to 71% sensitivity and approximately 74% specificity, a median of 6.5 months before onset. No statistical method was used to fix the sample size in advance, and group allocation was not hidden from the investigators.

Taken from cysteine to phenylalanine, the CDR3 has 13 residues. Of all the DNA, just the CDR3 is kept, 39 bases in frame from base 1. V is pared back by 2 bases and J by 5 bases, with 10 bases lying between the germline termini. This clonotype was seen at least ten times. What this receptor recognizes is not known. Per-nucleotide qualities are absent, and no much larger clonotype sits a single base away. The TCR beta CDR3 regions were amplified from the RNA transcripts. The TCR CDR3 was subjected to a first round of RT-PCR using the HTBI primer set and the Qiagen OneStep RT-PCR kit. The libraries were constructed in a second round of multiplex PCR and then size-selected and purified. Paired-end sequencing of the libraries was performed with 100 bp reads on an Illumina HiSeq2000. As for the original processing: SOAPnuke was used to process the raw data, throwing out any read that contained adapters or uncalled bases, had a mean Phred below 15, or lacked an exact constant-primer or identifier match. COPE v1.2.5 was used to merge the high-quality paired reads, and each unique nucleotide sequence was defined as a clonotype. MiTCR v1.1 was used to align the clonotypes against IMGT TRBV, TRBD and TRBJ reference segments. The analysis included only V-J combinations with a frequency above 0.0001, which together covered around 99% of the repertoires. The TCS score was defined as F50 (clonal expansion) divided by E x V (chaos), with BLOSUM62-based TCRdist calculated between CDR3 peptides within each V-J. Welch's t-statistics and random forest reduced approximately 520 V-J features to around 14, which were used in a naive Bayes classifier (R e1071). The similarity between thyroid and blood repertoires was quantified using the Morisita-Horn index. TCRdb redid the processing of the public reads, applying fastp at Q25 and MiXCR, and retained in-frame beta chains. Entries are consolidated by CDR3 protein sequence, retaining the most common genes and DNA. In this record, the V and J calls reflect TCRdb's handling and not the investigators' own analysis. The sample includes around 610,000 distinct CDR3 sequences, with roughly 14% observed a single time. In total, the top ten clones hold around 4.5% of the sample.

Ophthalmopathy patients had moderately to severely active disease, Clinical Activity Score of at least 3, NOSPECS grade of at least 4, and duration under 3 months. Exclusion was applied to patients with uncontrolled infections, other autoimmune diseases, pregnancy or lactation. Diagnoses were established on the basis of clinical symptoms, serum thyroxine and TRAb, thyroid ultrasound, and orbital computed tomography. Ficoll-Paque density gradient centrifugation was used to isolate PBMCs from approximately 11 ml of fresh peripheral blood. Total RNA was extracted using Trizol reagent, and RNA quality was assessed on an Agilent 2100 Bioanalyzer.

The sequenced material came from blood. The chain was built from TRBV12-3 or TRBV12-4 and TRBJ2-7, with the D segment identity uncertain. The receptor was isolated from a woman in her 40s with Graves' ophthalmopathy. The nucleotides are TGTGCCAGCAGTTTAACGGGTGCCCACGAGCAGTACTTC. Translated, it reads CASSLTGAHEQYF.